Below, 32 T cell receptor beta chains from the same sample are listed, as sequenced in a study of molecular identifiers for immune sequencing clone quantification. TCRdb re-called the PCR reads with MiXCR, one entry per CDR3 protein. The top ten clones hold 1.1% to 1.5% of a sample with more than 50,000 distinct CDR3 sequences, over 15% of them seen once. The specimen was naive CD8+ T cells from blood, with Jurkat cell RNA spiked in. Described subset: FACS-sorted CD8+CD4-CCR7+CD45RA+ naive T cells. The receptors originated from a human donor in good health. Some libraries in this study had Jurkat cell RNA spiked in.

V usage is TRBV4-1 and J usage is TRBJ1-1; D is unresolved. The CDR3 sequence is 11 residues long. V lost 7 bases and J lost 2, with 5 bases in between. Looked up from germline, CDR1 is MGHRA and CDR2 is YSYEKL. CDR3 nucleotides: TGCGCCAGCACGGACAACACTGAAGCTTTCTTT. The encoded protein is CASTDNTEAFF.

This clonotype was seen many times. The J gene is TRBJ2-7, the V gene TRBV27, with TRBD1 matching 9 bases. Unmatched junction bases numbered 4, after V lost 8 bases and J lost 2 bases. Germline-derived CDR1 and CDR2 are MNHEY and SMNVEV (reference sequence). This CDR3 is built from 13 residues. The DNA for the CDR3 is TGTGCCAGCCGACGACAGGGGGCCTACGAGCAGTACTTC. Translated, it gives CASRRQGAYEQYF.

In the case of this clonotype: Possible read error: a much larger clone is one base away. The chain's CDR3 is CASSSNGGKETQYF. In DNA, the CDR3 is TGCGCCAGCAGCTCAAACGGGGGAAAGGAGACCCAGTACTTC. This chain links TRBV4-1 with TRBJ2-5; weak D call: TRBD2 (6 bases). The CDR3 loop spans 14 amino acids. Germline-derived CDR1 and CDR2 are MGHRA and YSYEKL. The ends were cut back, 5 bases at V and 5 bases at J, with 15 bases in the middle.

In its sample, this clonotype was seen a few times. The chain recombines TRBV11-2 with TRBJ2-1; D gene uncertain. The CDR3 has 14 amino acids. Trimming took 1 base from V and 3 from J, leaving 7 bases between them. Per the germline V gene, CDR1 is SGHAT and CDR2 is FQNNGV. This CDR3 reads CASSLGVFYNEQFF. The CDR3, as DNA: TGTGCCAGCAGCTTAGGTGTCTTCTACAATGAGCAGTTCTTC.

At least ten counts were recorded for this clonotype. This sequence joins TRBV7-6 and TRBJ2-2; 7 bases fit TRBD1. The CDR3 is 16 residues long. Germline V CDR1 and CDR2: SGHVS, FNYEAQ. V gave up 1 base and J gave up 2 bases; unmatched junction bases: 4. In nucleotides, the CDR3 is TGTGCCAGCAGCTTAGTGACAGGGATAAACACCGGGGAGCTGTTTTTT. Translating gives CASSLVTGINTGELFF.

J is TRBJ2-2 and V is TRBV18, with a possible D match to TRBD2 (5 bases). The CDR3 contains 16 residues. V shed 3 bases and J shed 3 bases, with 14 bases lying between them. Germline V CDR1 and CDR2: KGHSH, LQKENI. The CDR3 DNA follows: TGTGCCAGCTCACCCGATACCCGGGGATACACCGGGGAGCTGTTTTTT. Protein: CASSPDTRGYTGELFF.

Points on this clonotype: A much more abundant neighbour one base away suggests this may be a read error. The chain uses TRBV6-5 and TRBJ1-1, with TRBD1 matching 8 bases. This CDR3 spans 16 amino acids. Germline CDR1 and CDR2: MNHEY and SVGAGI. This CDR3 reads CASSYSTGEFSTEASF. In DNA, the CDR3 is TGTGCCAGCAGTTACTCGACAGGGGAATTTAGCACTGAAGCTTCCTTT.

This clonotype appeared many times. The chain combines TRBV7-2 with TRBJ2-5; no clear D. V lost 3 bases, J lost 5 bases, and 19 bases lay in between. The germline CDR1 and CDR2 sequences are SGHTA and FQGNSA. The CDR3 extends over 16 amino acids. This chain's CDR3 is CASSFDSRIGLETQYF. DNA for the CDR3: TGTGCCAGCAGCTTCGATTCGAGAATTGGGCTGGAGACCCAGTACTTC.

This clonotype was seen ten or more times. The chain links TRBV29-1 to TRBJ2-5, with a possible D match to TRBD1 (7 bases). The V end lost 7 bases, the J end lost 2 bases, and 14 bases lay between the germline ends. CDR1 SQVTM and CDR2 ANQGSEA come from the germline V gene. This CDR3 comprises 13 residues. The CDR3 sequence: CSAQGGGQETQYF. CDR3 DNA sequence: TGCAGCGCCCAGGGGGGAGGACAAGAGACCCAGTACTTC.

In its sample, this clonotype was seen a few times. DNA of the CDR3: TGTGCCAGTAGTACACTTTTGGGTTCACCCCTCCACTTT. It is translated as CASSTLLGSPLHF. This rearrangement joins TRBV19 to TRBJ1-6; D remains unclear. Trimming removed 4 bases from V and 9 bases from J, with 10 bases in between. CDR1 is LNHDA, CDR2 SQIVND, per germline (reference sequence). CDR3 length equals 13 residues.

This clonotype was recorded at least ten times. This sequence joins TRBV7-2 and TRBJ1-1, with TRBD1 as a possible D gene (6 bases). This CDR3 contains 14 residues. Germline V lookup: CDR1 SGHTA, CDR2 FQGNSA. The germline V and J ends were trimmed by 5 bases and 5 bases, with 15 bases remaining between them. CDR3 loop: CASSQWGGLTEAFF. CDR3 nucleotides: TGTGCCAGCAGCCAATGGGGGGGCCTTACTGAAGCTTTCTTT.

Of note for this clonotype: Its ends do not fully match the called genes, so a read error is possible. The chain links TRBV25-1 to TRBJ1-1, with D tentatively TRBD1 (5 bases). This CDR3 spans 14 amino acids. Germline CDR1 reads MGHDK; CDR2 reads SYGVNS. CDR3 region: CASSEGAAGTEVFF. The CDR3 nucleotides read TGTGCCAGCAGTGAAGGGGCTGCGGGCACTGAAGTTTTCTTT.

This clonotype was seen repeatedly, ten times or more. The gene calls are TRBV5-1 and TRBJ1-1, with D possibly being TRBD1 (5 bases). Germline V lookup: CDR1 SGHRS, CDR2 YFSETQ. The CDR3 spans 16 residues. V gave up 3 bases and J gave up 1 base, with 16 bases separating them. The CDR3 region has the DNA TGCGCCAGCAGCTGGGTTGGAGAGGGGCAGAACACTGAAGCTTTCTTT. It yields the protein CASSWVGEGQNTEAFF.

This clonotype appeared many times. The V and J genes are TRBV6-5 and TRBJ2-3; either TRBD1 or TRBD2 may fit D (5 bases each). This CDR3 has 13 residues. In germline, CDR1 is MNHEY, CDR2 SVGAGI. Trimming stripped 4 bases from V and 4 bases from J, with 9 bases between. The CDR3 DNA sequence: TGTGCCAGCAGTTTCGGGACGGCAGATACGCAGTATTTT. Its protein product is CASSFGTADTQYF.

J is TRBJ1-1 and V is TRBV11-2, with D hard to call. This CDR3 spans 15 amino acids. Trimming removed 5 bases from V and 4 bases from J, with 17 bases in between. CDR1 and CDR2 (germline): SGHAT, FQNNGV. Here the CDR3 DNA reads TGTGCCAGCAGCCCCCTAGTAGGTTCGGGCACTGAAGCTTTCTTT. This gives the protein CASSPLVGSGTEAFF.

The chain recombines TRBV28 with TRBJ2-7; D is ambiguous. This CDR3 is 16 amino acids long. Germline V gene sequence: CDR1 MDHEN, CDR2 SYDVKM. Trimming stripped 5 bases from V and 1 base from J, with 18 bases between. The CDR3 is CASSGSGGELSYEQYF. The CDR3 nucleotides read TGTGCCAGCAGTGGCTCTGGCGGTGAACTATCCTACGAGCAGTACTTC.

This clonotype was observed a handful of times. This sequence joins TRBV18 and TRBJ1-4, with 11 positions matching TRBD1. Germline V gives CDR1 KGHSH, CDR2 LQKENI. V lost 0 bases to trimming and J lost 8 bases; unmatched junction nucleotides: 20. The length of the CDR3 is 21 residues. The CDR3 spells CASSPPDTYIGTGGQGEKLFF. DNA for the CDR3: TGTGCCAGCTCACCACCAGACACGTATATCGGGACAGGGGGACAAGGAGAAAAACTGTTTTTT.

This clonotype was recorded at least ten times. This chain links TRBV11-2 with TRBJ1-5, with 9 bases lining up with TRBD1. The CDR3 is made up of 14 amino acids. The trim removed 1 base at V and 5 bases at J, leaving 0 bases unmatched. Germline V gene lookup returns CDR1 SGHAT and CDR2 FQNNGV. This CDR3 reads CASSLGTGDQPQHF. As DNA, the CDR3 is TGTGCCAGCAGCTTAGGGACAGGGGATCAGCCCCAGCATTTT.

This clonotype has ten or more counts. The CDR3 region is CASSQESGWSSDYGYTF. The CDR3 region has the DNA TGCGCCAGCAGCCAAGAGTCGGGGTGGTCGTCGGACTATGGCTACACCTTC. The chain carries TRBV4-3 and TRBJ1-2; no clear D gene. CDR3 length: 17 amino acids. The V and J ends lost 0 bases and 3 bases respectively, with 17 bases between them. Germline V gene data show CDR1 as LGHNA and CDR2 as YSLEER.

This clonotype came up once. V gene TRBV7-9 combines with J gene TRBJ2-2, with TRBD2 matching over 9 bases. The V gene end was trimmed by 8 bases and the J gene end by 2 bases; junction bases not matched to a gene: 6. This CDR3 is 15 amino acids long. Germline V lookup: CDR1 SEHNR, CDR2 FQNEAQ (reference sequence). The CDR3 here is CASDLAGRNTGELFF. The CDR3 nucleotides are TGTGCCAGCGACCTAGCGGGACGAAACACCGGGGAGCTGTTTTTT.

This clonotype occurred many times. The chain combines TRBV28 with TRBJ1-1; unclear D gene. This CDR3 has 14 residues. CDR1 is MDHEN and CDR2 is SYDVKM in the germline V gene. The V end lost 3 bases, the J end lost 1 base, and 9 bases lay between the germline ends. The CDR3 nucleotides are TGTGCCAGCAGTTTGAGGACGGGGAACACTGAAGCTTTCTTT. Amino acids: CASSLRTGNTEAFF.

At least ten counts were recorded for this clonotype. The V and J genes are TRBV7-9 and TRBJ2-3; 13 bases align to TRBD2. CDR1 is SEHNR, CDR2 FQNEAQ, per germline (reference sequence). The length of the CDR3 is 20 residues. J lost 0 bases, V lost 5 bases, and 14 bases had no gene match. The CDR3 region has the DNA TGTGCCAGCAGCGACCGGACTAGCGGGAGCGGAGGGATTAGCACAGATACGCAGTATTTT. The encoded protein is CASSDRTSGSGGISTDTQYF. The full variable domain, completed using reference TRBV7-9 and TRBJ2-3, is DTGVSQNPRHKITKRGQNVTFRCDPISEHNRLYWYRQTLGQGPEFLTYFQNEAQLEKSRLLSDRFSAERPKGSFSTLEIQRTEQGDSAMYLCASSDRTSGSGGISTDTQYFGPGTRLTVL.

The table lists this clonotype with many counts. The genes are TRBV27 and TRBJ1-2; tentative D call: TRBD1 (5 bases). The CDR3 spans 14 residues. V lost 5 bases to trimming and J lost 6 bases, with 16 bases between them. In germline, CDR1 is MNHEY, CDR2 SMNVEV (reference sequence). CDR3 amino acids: CASSTMGGADGYTF. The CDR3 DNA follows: TGTGCCAGCAGTACCATGGGAGGGGCGGATGGCTACACCTTC.

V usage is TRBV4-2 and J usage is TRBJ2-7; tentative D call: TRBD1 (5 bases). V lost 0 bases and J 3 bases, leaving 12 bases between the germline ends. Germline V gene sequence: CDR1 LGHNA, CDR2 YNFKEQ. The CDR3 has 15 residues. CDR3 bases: TGTGCCAGCAGCCAAGATAGTCAGGGAAACTACGAGCAGTACTTC. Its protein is CASSQDSQGNYEQYF.

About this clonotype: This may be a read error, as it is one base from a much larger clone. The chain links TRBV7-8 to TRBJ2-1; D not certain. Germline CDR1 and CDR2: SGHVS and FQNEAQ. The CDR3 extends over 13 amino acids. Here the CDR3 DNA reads TGTGCCAGCAGCCCTTCGGTTTACAATGAGCGGTTCTTC. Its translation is CASSPSVYNERFF.

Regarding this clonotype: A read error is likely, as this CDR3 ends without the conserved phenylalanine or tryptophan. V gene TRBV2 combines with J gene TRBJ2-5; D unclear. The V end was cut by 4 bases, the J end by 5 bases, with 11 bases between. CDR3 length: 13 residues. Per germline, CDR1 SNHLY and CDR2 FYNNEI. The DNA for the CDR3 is TGTGCCAGCAGTGGATTGGGGATGGAGACCCAGTACTCC. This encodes CASSGLGMETQYS.

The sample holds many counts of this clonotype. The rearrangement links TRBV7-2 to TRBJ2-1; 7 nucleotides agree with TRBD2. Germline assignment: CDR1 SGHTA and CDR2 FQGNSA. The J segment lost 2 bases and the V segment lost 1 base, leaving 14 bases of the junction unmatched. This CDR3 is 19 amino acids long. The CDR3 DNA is TGTGCCAGCAGCTTAGTACCGGGAGGAACGCCACCCCCCTACAATGAGCAGTTCTTC. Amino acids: CASSLVPGGTPPPYNEQFF. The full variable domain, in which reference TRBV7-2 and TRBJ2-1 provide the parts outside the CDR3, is GAGVSQSPSNKVTEKGKDVELRCDPISGHTALYWYRQSLGQGLEFLIYFQGNSAPDKSGLPSDRFSAERTGGSVSTLTIQRTQQEDSAVYLCASSLVPGGTPPPYNEQFFGPGTRLTVL.

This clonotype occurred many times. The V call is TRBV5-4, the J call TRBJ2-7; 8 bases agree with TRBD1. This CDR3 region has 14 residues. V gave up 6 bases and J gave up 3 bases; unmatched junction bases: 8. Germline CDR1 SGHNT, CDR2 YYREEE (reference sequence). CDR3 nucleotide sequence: TGTGCCAGCACCAACAGGGGGGTGTTCTACGAGCAGTACTTC. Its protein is CASTNRGVFYEQYF.

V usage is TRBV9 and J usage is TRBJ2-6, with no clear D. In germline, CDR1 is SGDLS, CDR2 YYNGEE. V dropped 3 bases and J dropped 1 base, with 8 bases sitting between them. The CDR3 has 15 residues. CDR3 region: CASSGVNSGANVLTF. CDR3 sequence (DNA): TGTGCCAGCAGCGGCGTTAATTCTGGGGCCAACGTCCTGACTTTC.

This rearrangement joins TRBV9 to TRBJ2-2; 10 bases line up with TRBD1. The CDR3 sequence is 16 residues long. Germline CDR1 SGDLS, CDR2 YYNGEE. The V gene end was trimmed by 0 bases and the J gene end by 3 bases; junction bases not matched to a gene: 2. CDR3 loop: CASSVGTGGYTGELFF. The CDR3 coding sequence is TGTGCCAGCAGCGTAGGGACAGGGGGTTACACCGGGGAGCTGTTTTTT.

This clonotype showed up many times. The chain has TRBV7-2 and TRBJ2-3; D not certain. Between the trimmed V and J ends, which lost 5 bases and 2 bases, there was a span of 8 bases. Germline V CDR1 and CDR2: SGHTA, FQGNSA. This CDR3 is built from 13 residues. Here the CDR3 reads CASSLYFTDTQYF. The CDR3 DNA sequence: TGTGCCAGCAGCCTGTACTTCACAGATACGCAGTATTTT.

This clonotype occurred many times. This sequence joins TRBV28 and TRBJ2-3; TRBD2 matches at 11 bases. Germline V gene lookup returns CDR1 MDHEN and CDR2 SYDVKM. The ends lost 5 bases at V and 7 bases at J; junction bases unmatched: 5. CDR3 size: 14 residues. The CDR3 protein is CASSVAGGPHTQYF. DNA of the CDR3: TGTGCCAGCAGTGTAGCGGGAGGGCCGCATACGCAGTATTTT.